Listed here is a single TCR beta chain. The sample comes from a study of T-cell reconstitution after alpha-beta-depleted transplantation in children. A library of TCRbeta sequences, prepared with unique molecular identifiers, was generated. TCRdb re-called the PCR reads with MiXCR, one entry per CDR3 protein. The sample has 300,000 or so distinct CDR3 sequences, about 10% seen once; the top ten hold 10%. This clonotype was sampled from a human donor who donated a stem cell graft to a child with SCID. This sample comprised PBMCs from the stem cell graft donor, obtained from the stem cell graft.

CDR3 sequence: CASSPGEDRTQETQYF. The CDR3 DNA reads TGTGCCAGCAGTCCCGGCGAGGACAGAACACAAGAGACCCAGTACTTC. The chain is built from TRBV12-3 or TRBV12-4 and TRBJ2-5; D might be TRBD1 (6 bases). Trimming took 5 bases from V and 2 from J, leaving 18 bases between them. This CDR3 has 16 residues.